The clone carrying this T cell receptor (beta chain) turned up a few times. What it binds is unknown. The data are from a study of T-cell reconstitution after alpha-beta-depleted transplantation in children. Study-wide findings and caveats: It was surviving recipient T cells and thymic progenitors that gave some patients high TCRbeta diversity at day 60. Several hundred rapidly expanded clones from non-depleted graft cells reportedly supplied alpha-beta T cells about two months post-transplant. Among T cells one year after transplant, newly produced cells accounted for most counts and diversity.

Unique molecular identifiers were incorporated during preparation of the TCRbeta library. Via MiXCR, TCRdb re-called the PCR reads, giving one row per CDR3 protein. The table records about 470,000 distinct CDR3 sequences, 43% of them present only once. The CDR3 length is 17 residues. Germline CDR1 and CDR2: LGHNA and YSLEER. Deletions cut 1 base from V and 5 bases from J, with 17 bases between. The source of this sequence is a girl aged 2-10 years with aplastic anemia, due to receive a stem cell transplant. This rearrangement joins TRBV4-3 to TRBJ2-2, with D maybe TRBD2 (5 bases). Sequencing was performed on PBMCs, taken before TCRalphabeta/CD19-depleted stem cell transplant. In DNA form, the CDR3 reads TGCGCCAGCAGCCAAGGGTCTGCCAGGAGGAGAACCGGGGAGCTGTTTTTT. Encoded protein: CASSQGSARRRTGELFF.